One and the same sample provided the 10 T cell receptor beta chains below, sequenced in a study of PD-1 blockade in classical Hodgkin lymphoma. TCRdb's copy holds only in-frame clones and misses some; the assay was immunoSEQ multiplex PCR. The top ten hold less than 6.5% of the sample, which has more than 55,000 clones, more than 75% seen once. In every patient, relapse followed autologous stem cell transplantation, while exposure to brentuximab vedotin differed. Sequences were derived from peripheral blood mononuclear cells (PBMCs), sampled before the second cycle of nivolumab. Every receptor here comes from a human donor with classical Hodgkin lymphoma.

The chain has TRBV7-9 and TRBJ2-3, with TRBD2 matching 11 bases. This CDR3 region has 14 residues. CDR1 is SEHNR, CDR2 FQNEAQ, per germline (reference sequence). V lost 6 bases, J lost 4 bases, and 3 bases stayed unmatched. CDR3 nucleotide sequence: TGTGCCAGCAGAAATAGCGGGGGGGCAGATACGCAGTATTTT. Protein sequence: CASRNSGGADTQYF.

The chain joins TRBV5-1 to TRBJ2-5, with D maybe TRBD2 (7 bases). V dropped 1 base and J dropped 2 bases, with 12 bases sitting between them. Germline assignment: CDR1 SGHRS and CDR2 YFSETQ. The CDR3 is made up of 15 amino acids. The CDR3 is CASSLFAGAQETQYF. CDR3 bases: TGCGCCAGCAGCTTGTTTGCGGGGGCTCAAGAGACCCAGTACTTC.

V and J are TRBV5-1 and TRBJ2-2; possible D gene TRBD2, 8 bases. V was pared by 4 bases and J by 0 bases, with 28 bases between. The CDR3 extends over 21 amino acids. CDR1 and CDR2 from the germline V gene are SGHRS and YFSETQ. The CDR3 DNA follows: TGCGCCAGCAGCGTAGGGGGCGAACTAGCGGCCAACCCCGCGAACACCGGGGAGCTGTTTTTT. This gives the protein CASSVGGELAANPANTGELFF.

This chain links TRBV5-1 with TRBJ2-3; D perhaps matches TRBD2 (6 bases). CDR1 is SGHRS and CDR2 is YFSETQ in the germline V gene. The CDR3 sequence is 14 residues long. The V and J ends lost 5 bases and 4 bases respectively, with 14 bases between them. In DNA form, the CDR3 reads TGCGCCAGCAGTGGAGGGGACTTATCAGATACGCAGTATTTT. It codes for CASSGGDLSDTQYF.

V usage is TRBV5-1 and J usage is TRBJ1-1; 8 bases are a match to TRBD1. V dropped 2 bases and J dropped 4; count of bases not matched to a gene: 1. CDR3 length equals 13 residues. Germline lookup yields CDR1 SGHRS and CDR2 YFSETQ. In DNA form, the CDR3 reads TGCGCCAGCAGCTTAGGGACAGGCACTGAAGCTTTCTTT. It encodes CASSLGTGTEAFF.

The V gene is TRBV19, the J gene TRBJ1-3; no clear D gene. The CDR3 sequence is 15 residues long. The V end lost 3 bases, the J end lost 9 bases, and 18 bases lay between the germline ends. Germline V gene sequence: CDR1 LNHDA, CDR2 SQIVND (reference sequence). The CDR3, as DNA: TGTGCCAGTAGTATCGGATCCCTTGGCCGGGTCACCATATATTTT. It codes for CASSIGSLGRVTIYF.

CDR3 loop: CASSPEGNTIYF. DNA for the CDR3: TGTGCCAGCAGCCCAGAGGGAAACACCATATATTTT. This sequence joins TRBV9 and TRBJ1-3; unclear D gene. V lost 4 bases and J 4 bases, leaving 6 bases between the germline ends. Per the germline V gene, CDR1 is SGDLS and CDR2 is YYNGEE. The CDR3 has 12 residues.

The chain employs TRBV5-1 and TRBJ1-1; tentatively, D is TRBD1 (5 bases). CDR3 length equals 16 residues. From germline, CDR1 is SGHRS and CDR2 YFSETQ. V lost 1 base and J lost 4, with 17 bases in between. The DNA of the CDR3 is TGCGCCAGCAGCTTGAGGTCGGTAGGGGTTATCACTGAAGCTTTCTTT. Translated, it gives CASSLRSVGVITEAFF.

The V call is TRBV5-1, the J call TRBJ2-1, with unresolved D. V was pared by 1 base and J by 8 bases, with 7 bases between. There are 12 residues in the CDR3. Germline CDR1 is SGHRS and CDR2 is YFSETQ. DNA of the CDR3: TGCGCCAGCAGCTTGAATGAGCATGAGCAGTTCTTC. It codes for CASSLNEHEQFF.

The chain couples TRBV9 to TRBJ2-2; D possibly corresponds to TRBD1 (5 bases). The V and J ends lost 3 bases and 1 base respectively, with 13 bases between them. The germline V gene has CDR1 SGDLS and CDR2 YYNGEE. There are 16 residues in the CDR3. In DNA form, the CDR3 reads TGTGCCAGCAGCGCCAGGGTTGCGAAGAACACCGGGGAGCTGTTTTTT. Encoded protein: CASSARVAKNTGELFF.